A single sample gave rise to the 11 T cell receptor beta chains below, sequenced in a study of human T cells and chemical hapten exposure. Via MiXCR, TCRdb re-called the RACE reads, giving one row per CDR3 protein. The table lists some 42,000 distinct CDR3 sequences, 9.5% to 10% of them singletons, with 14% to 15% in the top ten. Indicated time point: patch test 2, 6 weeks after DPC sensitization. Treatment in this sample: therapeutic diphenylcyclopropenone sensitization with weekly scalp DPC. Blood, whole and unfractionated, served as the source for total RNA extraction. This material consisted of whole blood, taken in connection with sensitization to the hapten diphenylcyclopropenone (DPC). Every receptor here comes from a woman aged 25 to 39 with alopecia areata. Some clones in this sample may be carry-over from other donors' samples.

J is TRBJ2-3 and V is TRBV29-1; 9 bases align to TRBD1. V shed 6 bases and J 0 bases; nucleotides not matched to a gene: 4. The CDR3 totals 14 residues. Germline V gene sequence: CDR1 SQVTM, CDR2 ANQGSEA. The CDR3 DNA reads TGCAGCGTCGGGACAGGGCTAAGCACAGATACGCAGTATTTT. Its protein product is CSVGTGLSTDTQYF.

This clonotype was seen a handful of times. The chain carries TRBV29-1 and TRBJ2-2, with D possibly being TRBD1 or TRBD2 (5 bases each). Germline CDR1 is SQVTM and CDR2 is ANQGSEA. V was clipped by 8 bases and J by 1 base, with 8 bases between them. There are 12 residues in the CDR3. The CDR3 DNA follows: TGCAGCACGGGACGGAACACCGGGGAGCTGTTTTTT. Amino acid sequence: CSTGRNTGELFF.

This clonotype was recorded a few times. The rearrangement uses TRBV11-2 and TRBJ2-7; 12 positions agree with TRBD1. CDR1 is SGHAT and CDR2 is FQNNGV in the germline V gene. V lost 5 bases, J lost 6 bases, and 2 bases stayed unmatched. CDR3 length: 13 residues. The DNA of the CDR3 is TGTGCCAGCAGCCGGGACAGGGGGCGCGAGCAGTACTTC. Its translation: CASSRDRGREQYF. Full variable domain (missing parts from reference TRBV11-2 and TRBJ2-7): EAGVAQSPRYKIIEKRQSVAFWCNPISGHATLYWYQQILGQGPKLLIQFQNNGVVDDSQLPKDRFSAERLKGVDSTLKIQPAKLEDSAVYLCASSRDRGREQYFGPGTRLTVT.

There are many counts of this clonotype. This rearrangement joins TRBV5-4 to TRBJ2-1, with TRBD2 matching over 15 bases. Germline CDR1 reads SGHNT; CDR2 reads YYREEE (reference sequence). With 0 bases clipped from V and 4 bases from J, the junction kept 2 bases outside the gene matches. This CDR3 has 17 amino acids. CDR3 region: CASSLGTSGGAYNEQFF. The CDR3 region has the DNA TGTGCCAGCAGCTTGGGGACTAGCGGGGGGGCTTACAATGAGCAGTTCTTC. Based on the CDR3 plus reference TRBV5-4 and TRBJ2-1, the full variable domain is ETGVTQSPTHLIKTRGQQVTLRCSSQSGHNTVSWYQQALGQGPQFIFQYYREEENGRGNFPPRFSGLQFPNYSSELNVNALELDDSALYLCASSLGTSGGAYNEQFFGPGTRLTVL.

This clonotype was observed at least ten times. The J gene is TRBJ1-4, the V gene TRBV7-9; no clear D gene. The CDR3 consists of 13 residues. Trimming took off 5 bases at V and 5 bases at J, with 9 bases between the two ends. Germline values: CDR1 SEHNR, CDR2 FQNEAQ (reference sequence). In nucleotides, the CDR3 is TGTGCCAGCAGCGGAGTACAGAATGAAAAACTGTTTTTT. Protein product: CASSGVQNEKLFF.

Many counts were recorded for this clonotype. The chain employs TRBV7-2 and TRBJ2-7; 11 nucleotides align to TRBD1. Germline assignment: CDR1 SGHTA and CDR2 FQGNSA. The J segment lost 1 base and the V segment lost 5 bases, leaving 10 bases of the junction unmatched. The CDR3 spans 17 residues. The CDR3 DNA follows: TGTGCCAGCAGCCCTAGGACAGGGGGCGCGGGTTCCTACGAGCAGTACTTC. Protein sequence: CASSPRTGGAGSYEQYF.

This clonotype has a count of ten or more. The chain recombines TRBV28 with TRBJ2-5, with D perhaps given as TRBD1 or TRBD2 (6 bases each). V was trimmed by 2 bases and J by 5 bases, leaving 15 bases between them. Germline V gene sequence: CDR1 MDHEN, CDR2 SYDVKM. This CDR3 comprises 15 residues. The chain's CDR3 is CASSLRGAARETQYF. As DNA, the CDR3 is TGTGCCAGCAGTTTAAGGGGGGCGGCACGGGAGACCCAGTACTTC. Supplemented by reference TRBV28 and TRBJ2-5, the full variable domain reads DVKVTQSSRYLVKRTGEKVFLECVQDMDHENMFWYRQDPGLGLRLIYFSYDVKMKEKGDIPEGYSVSREKKERFSLILESASTNQTSMYLCASSLRGAARETQYFGPGTRLLVL.

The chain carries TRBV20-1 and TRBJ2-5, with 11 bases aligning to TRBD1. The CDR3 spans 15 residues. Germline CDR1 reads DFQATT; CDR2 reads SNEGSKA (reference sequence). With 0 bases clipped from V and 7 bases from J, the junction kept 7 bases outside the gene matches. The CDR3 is CSARDGGQGVTTQYF. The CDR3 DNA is TGCAGTGCTAGAGATGGGGGACAGGGGGTGACGACCCAGTACTTC.

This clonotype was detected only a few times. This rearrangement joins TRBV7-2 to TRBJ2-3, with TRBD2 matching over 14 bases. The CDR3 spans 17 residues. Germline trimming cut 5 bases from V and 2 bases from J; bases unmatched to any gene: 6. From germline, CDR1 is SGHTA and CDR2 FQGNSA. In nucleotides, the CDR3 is TGTGCCAGCAGCCCAAGGGGACTAGCGGGGGACACAGATACGCAGTATTTT. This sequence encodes CASSPRGLAGDTDTQYF.

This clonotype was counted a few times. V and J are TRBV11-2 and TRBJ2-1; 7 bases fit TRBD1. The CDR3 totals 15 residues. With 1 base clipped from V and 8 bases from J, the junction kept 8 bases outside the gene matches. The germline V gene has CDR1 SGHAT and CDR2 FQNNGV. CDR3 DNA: TGTGCCAGCAGCTTAGCATGGGGCAGGGGGTATGAGCAGTTCTTC. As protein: CASSLAWGRGYEQFF.

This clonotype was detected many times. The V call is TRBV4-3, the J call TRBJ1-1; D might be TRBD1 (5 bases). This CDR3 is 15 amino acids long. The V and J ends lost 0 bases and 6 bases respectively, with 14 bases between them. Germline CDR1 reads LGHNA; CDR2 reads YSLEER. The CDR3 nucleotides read TGCGCCAGCAGCCAAGATCAGGGTATGGGCGCTGAAGCTTTCTTT. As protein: CASSQDQGMGAEAFF.